These 24 T cell receptor beta chains originate from one sample sequenced in a study of blood T cell repertoires in COVID-19. The method was immunoSEQ multiplex PCR; TCRdb's version includes in-frame clones alone and lacks a portion of them. The sample has over 130,000 clones, roughly 90% seen once; the top ten hold over 3.5%. The sample was peripheral blood. The receptors were sampled from a woman aged 60 to 75 with active or convalescent COVID-19.

The V gene is TRBV6-5, the J gene TRBJ2-1; 10 nucleotides align to TRBD1. The germline V gene encodes CDR1 MNHEY and CDR2 SVGAGI. With V trimmed by 6 bases and J by 6 bases, 8 bases remained unmatched. The CDR3 has 15 amino acids. The CDR3 sequence: CASSPGTGAFNEQFF. CDR3 bases: TGTGCCAGCAGCCCCGGGACAGGGGCTTTCAATGAGCAGTTCTTC.

J is TRBJ2-3 and V is TRBV19, with 9 bases identical to TRBD2. Trimming removed 3 bases from V and 2 bases from J; junction bases left unmatched: 3. Germline CDR1 reads LNHDA; CDR2 reads SQIVND (reference sequence). CDR3 size: 15 residues. CDR3 DNA sequence: TGTGCCAGTAGTATTCTAGCGGGGAACACAGATACGCAGTATTTT. This gives the protein CASSILAGNTDTQYF.

V is TRBV7-2 and J is TRBJ2-2, with 12 bases aligning to TRBD2. CDR3 length: 18 amino acids. The germline gives CDR1 SGHTA, CDR2 FQGNSA. Unmatched junction bases numbered 14, after V lost 5 bases and J lost 7 bases. The CDR3 DNA follows: TGTGCCAGCAGCCCTTACGTATCTAGCGGGGGGGCGAGCGGGGAGCTGTTTTTT. Amino acids: CASSPYVSSGGASGELFF.

V gene TRBV4-1 combines with J gene TRBJ2-1, with 7 bases fitting TRBD2. CDR1 and CDR2 (germline): MGHRA, YSYEKL. The CDR3 totals 16 residues. V lost 0 bases to trimming and J lost 3 bases; unmatched junction nucleotides: 5. The CDR3 DNA reads as TGCGCCAGCAGCCAAGATTTCGGGGGGATCTACAATGAGCAGTTCTTC. Translating it yields CASSQDFGGIYNEQFF.

This clone was seen only a few times. The chain links TRBV11-3 to TRBJ1-6; D gene uncertain. Between the trimmed V and J ends, which lost 1 base and 8 bases, there was a span of 12 bases. Per germline, CDR1 SGHNT and CDR2 YENEEA. The CDR3 sequence is 15 residues long. The CDR3 spells CASSLVYCADSPLHF. The CDR3 DNA reads as TGTGCCAGCAGCTTAGTCTACTGCGCGGATTCACCCCTCCACTTT.

CDR3 amino acids: CAISTSSGGGETQYF. CDR3 bases: TGTGCCATCAGTACCTCTAGCGGGGGCGGAGAGACCCAGTACTTC. The chain links TRBV10-3 to TRBJ2-5; 10 nucleotides match TRBD2. Germline CDR1 reads ENHRY; CDR2 reads SYGVKD. The trim removed 5 bases at V and 4 bases at J, leaving 7 bases unmatched. The length of the CDR3 is 15 residues.

This chain connects TRBV11-2 to TRBJ2-1, with TRBD1 as a possible D gene (5 bases). CDR1 and CDR2 (germline): SGHAT, FQNNGV. Between the trimmed V and J ends, which lost 0 bases and 7 bases, there was a span of 13 bases. This CDR3 region has 15 residues. CDR3 nucleotides: TGTGCCAGCAGCTTAGACTCAAGGGGTTGGAATGAGCAGTTCTTC. Its translation is CASSLDSRGWNEQFF.

The CDR3 DNA reads as TGCGCCAGCAGCAAACGACTAGCGGGGGCCGTAGCCAAAAACATTCAGTACTTC. Protein: CASSKRLAGAVAKNIQYF. The gene calls are TRBV4-3 and TRBJ2-4; 12 positions agree with TRBD2. With V trimmed by 5 bases and J by 0 bases, 8 bases remained unmatched. CDR1 is LGHNA and CDR2 is YSLEER in the germline V gene. This CDR3 has 18 amino acids.

V is TRBV7-3 and J is TRBJ2-7; 8 positions match TRBD1. The CDR3 spans 14 residues. J gave up 3 bases and V 6 bases, and 7 bases lay outside the gene matches. From germline, CDR1 is SGHTA and CDR2 FQGTGA. The DNA of the CDR3 is TGTGCCAGCAGGATGACAGGGGAAGGCTACGAGCAGTACTTC. Translated: CASRMTGEGYEQYF.

The genes are TRBV9 and TRBJ2-3; D may be TRBD1 (6 bases). V dropped 3 bases and J dropped 4 bases, with 9 bases sitting between them. The CDR3 contains 13 residues. The germline V gene encodes CDR1 SGDLS and CDR2 YYNGEE. The CDR3 protein is CASSAQGPDTQYF. In DNA form, the CDR3 reads TGTGCCAGCAGCGCACAGGGCCCAGATACGCAGTATTTT.

A few counts support this clone. V is TRBV20-1 and J is TRBJ1-1, with TRBD1 identical over 9 bases. With V trimmed by 4 bases and J by 4 bases, 13 bases remained unmatched. The CDR3 is 16 amino acids. Germline CDR1 reads DFQATT; CDR2 reads SNEGSKA (reference sequence). The CDR3 here is CSANDRGDFLGTEAFF. DNA of the CDR3: TGCAGTGCTAATGACAGGGGGGACTTTTTGGGCACTGAAGCTTTCTTT.

V gene TRBV10-3 combines with J gene TRBJ1-2, with TRBD1 identical over 9 bases. Germline V lookup: CDR1 ENHRY, CDR2 SYGVKD. The CDR3 length is 18 residues. V shed 5 bases, J shed 4 bases, and the junction held 17 bases outside the gene matches. Here the CDR3 DNA reads TGTGCCATCAGTCCGAGCAGCCAAACCGGGACAGGGTCCTATGGCTACACCTTC. It encodes CAISPSSQTGTGSYGYTF.

V gene TRBV30 combines with J gene TRBJ1-1, with D uncertain. Deletions cut 5 bases from V and 6 bases from J, with 13 bases between. The V gene's germline CDR1 is GTSNPN and CDR2 SVGIG (reference sequence). The CDR3 is 12 amino acids. For the CDR3, the DNA is TGTGCCTGGGACAACAGATGGGCTGAAGCTTTCTTT. The encoded protein is CAWDNRWAEAFF.

V usage is TRBV3-1 (or the pseudogene TRBV3-2) and J usage is TRBJ2-6; D is perhaps TRBD1 (5 bases). This CDR3 region has 15 residues. Germline values: CDR1 LGHDT, CDR2 YNNKEL (reference sequence). V lost 0 bases and J 2 bases, leaving 5 bases between the germline ends. The CDR3 loop is CASSQEGAGANVLTF. For the CDR3, the DNA is TGTGCCAGCAGCCAAGAAGGGGCTGGGGCCAACGTCCTGACTTTC.

The CDR3 region is CASSLSRVEQYF. The CDR3 DNA is TGTGCCAGCAGCTTGAGTCGCGTCGAGCAGTACTTC. The J gene is TRBJ2-7, the V gene TRBV7-2; D gene uncertain. The V and J ends lost 3 bases and 6 bases respectively, with 9 bases between them. The CDR3 has 12 residues. The germline CDR1 and CDR2 sequences are SGHTA and FQGNSA.

This clone has just one count. The chain couples TRBV6-6 to TRBJ2-5, with D perhaps matching TRBD2 (7 bases). The ends were cut back, 1 base at V and 3 bases at J, with 9 bases in the middle. Germline V CDR1 and CDR2: MNHNY, SVGAGI (reference sequence). The CDR3 runs to 14 residues. The CDR3 DNA sequence: TGTGCCAGCAGTTACTGGGGGGGCGAAGAGACCCAGTACTTC. Amino acid sequence: CASSYWGGEETQYF.

The chain combines TRBV6-5 with TRBJ1-4; 9 bases agree with TRBD1. Germline V CDR1 and CDR2: MNHEY, SVGAGI. J was trimmed by 8 bases and V by 4 bases; bases with no gene match: 5. This CDR3 is 14 amino acids long. CDR3 DNA: TGTGCCAGCAGTTCCGGACAGGGGTTAGAAAAACTGTTTTTT. Translated, it gives CASSSGQGLEKLFF.

The chain couples TRBV3-1 (or the pseudogene TRBV3-2) to TRBJ2-2; 9 bases agree with TRBD1. In germline, CDR1 is LGHDT, CDR2 YNNKEL (reference sequence). The CDR3 sequence is 16 residues long. The ends lost 5 bases at V and 7 bases at J; junction bases unmatched: 11. For the CDR3, the DNA is TGTGCCAGCAGCAAAGTCGGACAGGGGCGTAACGGGGAGCTGTTTTTT. Encoded protein: CASSKVGQGRNGELFF.

CDR3 sequence reads: CASRDRVDEKLFF. In DNA form, the CDR3 reads TGCGCCAGCAGGGACAGGGTGGATGAAAAACTGTTTTTT. The gene calls are TRBV10-2 and TRBJ1-4, with TRBD1 matching over 8 bases. CDR1 WSHSY and CDR2 SAAADI come from the germline V gene. This CDR3 spans 13 amino acids. V was pared by 6 bases and J by 6 bases, with 3 bases of the junction left unmatched.

This chain uses TRBV7-8 with TRBJ1-2; TRBD1 matches 7 bases. The germline V gene encodes CDR1 SGHVS and CDR2 FQNEAQ. The trim removed 2 bases at V and 4 bases at J, leaving 1 base unmatched. This CDR3 is 13 amino acids long. CDR3 sequence (DNA): TGTGCCAGCAGCTTAAGGGACAGCTATGGCTACACCTTC. It is translated as CASSLRDSYGYTF.

This chain links TRBV11-2 with TRBJ2-7; tentatively, D is TRBD2 (6 bases). Germline V gene data show CDR1 as SGHAT and CDR2 as FQNNGV. The CDR3 sequence is 12 residues long. Trimming shortened V by 3 bases and J by 4 bases, and 7 bases separated the two germline ends. The CDR3 nucleotides are TGTGCCAGCAGCTTTGGGGGGTACGAGCAGTACTTC. Protein: CASSFGGYEQYF.

The V gene is TRBV7-2, the J gene TRBJ1-5; no firm D call. CDR1 is SGHTA, CDR2 FQGNSA, per germline. CDR3 length: 14 amino acids. V was cut by 2 bases and J by 4 bases, with 9 bases left in between. For the CDR3, the DNA is TGTGCCAGCAGCTTAATCGTAGAGAATCAGCCCCAGCATTTT. This gives the protein CASSLIVENQPQHF.

V gene TRBV5-3 combines with J gene TRBJ1-3, with D uncertain. TRBV5-3 counts as an open reading frame of uncertain function. The CDR3 is 18 residues long. V dropped 5 bases and J dropped 0 bases, with 21 bases sitting between them. The CDR3 DNA sequence: TGTGCCAGAAGTCGCCGTGAGGGTTGCGGAGGCTCTGGAAACACCATATATTTT. It codes for CARSRREGCGGSGNTIYF.

CDR3 coding DNA: TGTGCCAGCAGCCCACGATCCGGGACTACCGTGTCCTCAGAGACCCAGTACTTC. Amino acid sequence: CASSPRSGTTVSSETQYF. The chain recombines TRBV7-9 with TRBJ2-5; 7 nucleotides align to TRBD2. Looked up from germline, CDR1 is SEHNR and CDR2 is FQNEAQ (reference sequence). V lost 5 bases and J lost 4; bases outside the gene matches: 19. The CDR3 extends over 18 amino acids.